The present T cell receptor beta chain was sequenced within a study of OX40 agonist ivuxolimab in advanced cancers. The overall study: The eligibility criteria allowed prior anti-PD-1, anti-PD-L1 or anti-CTLA-4 therapy, and 30% to 45% had some. Findings of the study overall: Some nonresponders also had low normalized T-cell clonal expansion. By week 6 at 0.1 to 3.0 mg/kg, blood CD4+ and CD8+ T cells had expanded clonally.

The CDR3 covers 14 residues. Trimming pared 3 bases from V and 10 bases from J, leaving 19 bases between. Germline V gene data show CDR1 as SEHNR and CDR2 as FQNEAQ (reference sequence). Generated by immunoSEQ multiplex PCR, the TCRdb table keeps only in-frame clones and is missing some. The sample yields 30,000 or so clones, around nine tenths seen once. With regard to this clone: The antigen remains undetermined.

The rearrangement links TRBV7-9 to TRBJ2-7; possibly TRBD1 for D (5 bases). The sequencing here drew on CD4+ or CD8+ T cells sorted from blood, taken in a trial of the OX40 agonist ivuxolimab. This receptor was identified in an adult with an advanced solid tumor such as melanoma, head and neck, liver or kidney cancer. The CDR3 protein is CASSFGFSQGSQYF. The CDR3 DNA is TGTGCCAGCAGCTTCGGGTTCTCTCAGGGTAGTCAGTACTTC.